This TCR beta chain was found in a study of shared clonotypes between healthy human individuals. Genomic DNA of unsorted samples came from roughly 90 million PBMCs. The CDR3 is 15 residues long. Germline V gene lookup returns CDR1 SNHLY and CDR2 FYNNEI. Trimming cost V 5 bases and J 4 bases, with 14 bases left between them. When replicate PCRs were run on unsorted PBMC, they used around 290 ng DNA, 25,000 to 30,000 T cell genomes. Source study methods: ImmunoSEQ junction-only sequences lacked quality scores, so their filtering differed. Assay used: immunoSEQ multiplex PCR; TCRdb lists only in-frame clones, some missing. V and J calls and clone size follow that table, whereas D and trimming were derived from the DNA. This repertoire shows about 480,000 clones, around 79% found once; its top ten account for around 13%.

The receptor was isolated from a woman aged 40 to 50 in good health. Some clones in this sample may be carry-over from other donors' samples. Sequencing was done on a sample of PBMCs. The chain links TRBV2 to TRBJ2-2; D is perhaps TRBD1 (7 bases). For the CDR3, the DNA is TGTGCCAGCAGTCGACTAGGGGGCAGCACCGGGGAGCTGTTTTTT. This translates into CASSRLGGSTGELFF.